Listed below are T cell receptor beta chains from one sample, sequenced in a study of blood T cell repertoires in COVID-19. Sequencing was performed with immunoSEQ multiplex PCR; in TCRdb, only in-frame clones are kept and a portion is missing. The sample carries hundreds of thousands of clones, roughly 90% recorded once. Sequencing was carried out using peripheral blood. Receptors originate from a man aged 18 to 30 with active or convalescent COVID-19. Both conserved end residues are part of each CDR3. Fields, in order: CDR3 DNA, CDR3 protein, clone size, J gene, V gene, D gene. The D gene is left open where the match is weak. Size is omitted from some rows. Given values are once, few, many or a class for expanded clones.

TGTGCCAGCAGCACCCGAGGGACTAGCTCTGGGGCCAACGTCCTGACTTTC	CASSTRGTSSGANVLTF	NA	TRBJ2-6	TRBV7-8	TRBD2
TGTGCCAGCATGGACAACCATTACACAGATACGCAGTATTTT	CASMDNHYTDTQYF	once	TRBJ2-3	TRBV2	NA
TGTGCCAGCAAGCAGGGAAACACAGATACGCAGTATTTT	CASKQGNTDTQYF	NA	TRBJ2-3	TRBV9	NA
TGTGCCAGCAGTTACAGGGGGGGGTATTCACCCCTCCACTTT	CASSYRGGYSPLHF	NA	TRBJ1-6	TRBV6-5	NA
TGCAGCGTTGTTGTTGGAGGGGACGGCTATGGCTACACCTTC	CSVVVGGDGYGYTF	NA	TRBJ1-2	TRBV29-1	NA
TGTGCCAGCAGTGTAAATGGCAATCAGCCCCAGCATTTT	CASSVNGNQPQHF	NA	TRBJ1-5	TRBV12-3/TRBV12-4	NA
TGTGCCAGCAGCCGAACCCGGACAGGGACGAAATCCGGGGAGCTGTTTTTT	CASSRTRTGTKSGELFF	NA	TRBJ2-2	TRBV5-4	TRBD1
TGTGCCAGCAGCCCCAGGTTTGGGACAGGAGGATCTTATAGCAATCAGCCCCAGCATTTT	CASSPRFGTGGSYSNQPQHF	NA	TRBJ1-5	TRBV6-6	TRBD1
TGTGCCAGCTCGTTCGGGGGAGGCACCGGGGAGCTGTTTTTT	CASSFGGGTGELFF	once	TRBJ2-2	TRBV18	NA
TGTGCCAGCAGCGTAGCTAGCGGGACCGCCGGGGAGCTGTTTTTT	CASSVASGTAGELFF	NA	TRBJ2-2	TRBV9	TRBD2
TGTGCCAGCAGCCCAATGGGGACTAGCGAGCACGAGCAGTACTTC	CASSPMGTSEHEQYF	NA	TRBJ2-7	TRBV11-2	TRBD2
TGTGCCACCAGGGAGCGGGAGGAATTCAATGAGCAGTTCTTC	CATREREEFNEQFF	NA	TRBJ2-1	TRBV15	TRBD2
TGTGCCAGCAGCAACCCCGGTGGGACTACTGAAGCTTTCTTT	CASSNPGGTTEAFF	once	TRBJ1-1	TRBV28	NA
TGTGCCAGCTCACCAAGGGGTCCACGGGCTGAGCAGTTCTTC	CASSPRGPRAEQFF	once	TRBJ2-1	TRBV18	NA
TGTGCTAGTGGTTTGCCTAGCGGGCCAAAGGAGACCCAGTACTTC	CASGLPSGPKETQYF	NA	TRBJ2-5	TRBV12-5	TRBD2
TGTGCCAGCAGTTTTGACAGGGCAACCCCTTATGGCTACACCTTC	CASSFDRATPYGYTF	few	TRBJ1-2	TRBV27	TRBD1
TGTGCCAGCAGTTTGCCTCGGGGTACTGAAGCTTTCTTT	CASSLPRGTEAFF	NA	TRBJ1-1	TRBV12-3/TRBV12-4	NA
TGTGCCAGCGGACCAGGGGTCAGCAATCAGCCCCAGCATTTT	CASGPGVSNQPQHF	NA	TRBJ1-5	TRBV7-2	NA
TGTGCCAGCAGCGCCGGGACAGGGGGGACCGGGGAGCTGTTTTTT	CASSAGTGGTGELFF	NA	TRBJ2-2	TRBV7-7	TRBD1
TGTGCCAGCAGCTCCCAAGACGGAGGGGATTATAGCAATCAGCCCCAGCATTTT	CASSSQDGGDYSNQPQHF	once	TRBJ1-5	TRBV27	NA
TGCGCCAGCAGCCCGGGACAGGGGGATGAAAAACTGTTTTTT	CASSPGQGDEKLFF	once	TRBJ1-4	TRBV5-1	TRBD1
TGTGCCAGCAGCTTTGGCTGGCGGAATGAGGGCGAAGAGACCCAGTACTTC	CASSFGWRNEGEETQYF	NA	TRBJ2-5	TRBV7-9	NA
TGTGCCAGCAAAAGGGAGGGGTACATCGCCCCTCTTTACGAGCAGTACTTC	CASKREGYIAPLYEQYF	NA	TRBJ2-7	TRBV6-4	TRBD2
TGTGCCAGCAGCCAAGATAGCGGGAGGTGGTACAATGAGCAGTTCTTC	CASSQDSGRWYNEQFF	NA	TRBJ2-1	TRBV14	TRBD2
TGTGCCAGCATCCTGGTGTGGGGGGGCGTCTACGAGCAGTACTTC	CASILVWGGVYEQYF	NA	TRBJ2-7	TRBV5-7	NA
TGTGCCAGCAGCTTAAAGTTTGCGGGGGGGCTTGGCACCGGGGAGCTGTTTTTT	CASSLKFAGGLGTGELFF	NA	TRBJ2-2	TRBV7-2	TRBD2
TGTGCCAGCAGAAGACTAGCCGCCGGGGAGCTGTTTTTT	CASRRLAAGELFF	NA	TRBJ2-2	TRBV27	TRBD2
TGTGCCAGCAGCTTAGGAGTGGGACAGACCTACGAGCAGTACTTC	CASSLGVGQTYEQYF	NA	TRBJ2-7	TRBV7-9	TRBD1
TGTGCCAGCATGACTAGCGGCTACGAGCAGTACTTC	CASMTSGYEQYF	NA	TRBJ2-7	TRBV12-3/TRBV12-4	TRBD2
TGTGCCAGCAGTCCCCGGGGGATTTTTGGGGGAAGCTCCTATAATTCACCCCTCCACTTT	CASSPRGIFGGSSYNSPLHF	NA	TRBJ1-6	TRBV2	NA
TGCGCCAGCAGCCAACGGCGGGGGGCAACCTACGAGCAGTACTTC	CASSQRRGATYEQYF	NA	TRBJ2-7	TRBV4-3	TRBD2
TGCGCCAGCAGCCCCGGGGACAGCTTTGCAACTAATGAAAAACTGTTTTTT	CASSPGDSFATNEKLFF	NA	TRBJ1-4	TRBV5-1	TRBD1
TGCGCCAGCAGCTTGGTGGCGGGTGCCTACTACGAGCAGTACTTC	CASSLVAGAYYEQYF	once	TRBJ2-7	TRBV5-1	NA
TGTGCCACCAGTGATTTGGTTTCGCCGGTGACCCAGTACTTC	CATSDLVSPVTQYF	NA	TRBJ2-5	TRBV24-1	NA
TGCGCCAGCAGTGTATACTTCGAGTCTCGAGTTAACTACGAGCAGTACTTC	CASSVYFESRVNYEQYF	NA	TRBJ2-7	TRBV10-1	NA